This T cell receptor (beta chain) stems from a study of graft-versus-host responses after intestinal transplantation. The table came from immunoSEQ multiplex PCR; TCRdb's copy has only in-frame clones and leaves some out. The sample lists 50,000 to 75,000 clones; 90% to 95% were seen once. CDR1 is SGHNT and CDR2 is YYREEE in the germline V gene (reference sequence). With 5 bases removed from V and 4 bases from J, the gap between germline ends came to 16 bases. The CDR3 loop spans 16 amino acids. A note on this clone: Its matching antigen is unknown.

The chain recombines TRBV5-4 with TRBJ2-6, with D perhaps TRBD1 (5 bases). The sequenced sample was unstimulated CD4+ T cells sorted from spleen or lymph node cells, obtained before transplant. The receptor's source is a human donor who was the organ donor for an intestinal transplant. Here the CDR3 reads CASRPGNLGGANVLTF. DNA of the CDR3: TGTGCCAGCAGGCCAGGGAACTTAGGGGGGGCCAACGTCCTGACTTTC.